This T cell receptor beta chain is from a study of neurological immune-mediated disorders. Germline values: CDR1 SQVTM, CDR2 ANQGSEA. This CDR3 has 13 residues. V was shortened by 4 bases and J by 4 bases, with 13 bases between the two germline ends. Libraries from sorted cells used about a million T cells (CD4+ or CD8+). This clonotype was seen many times. By 5'RACE with 10-nucleotide random UMIs, the cDNA was made. In every sequencing run, more than 200 million TCR-beta sequences were generated from 15-18 subjects. TCRdb fed the 5' RACE reads into MiXCR, producing one record per CDR3 protein. The sample shows some 16,000 distinct CDR3 sequences, about 10% of them seen only once.

This sequence originates from a man aged 50-60 years in good health. This rearrangement joins TRBV29-1 to TRBJ2-5, with D possibly being TRBD1 or TRBD2 (6 bases each). Sample: CD8+ T cells from blood. The DNA of the CDR3 is TGCAGCGTTGTAAGGGGGGATGGAGAGACCCAGTACTTC. Protein sequence: CSVVRGDGETQYF.